Sequencing of this T cell receptor beta chain was carried out in a study of OX40 agonist ivuxolimab in advanced cancers. V shed 5 bases and J shed 2 bases, with 16 bases lying between them. The CDR3 extends over 15 amino acids. The germline CDR1 and CDR2 sequences are LNHNV and YYDKDF (reference sequence). Here immunoSEQ multiplex PCR was the method, and the copy in TCRdb shows in-frame clones only, minus some. Here the sample spans about 50,000 clones, more than 70% being singletons. Broader study findings: Mean expanded clone counts were higher in CD8+ than CD4+ T cells.

Remarks on this clone: The antigen is undetermined.

The source was CD4+ or CD8+ T cells sorted from blood, collected in a trial of the OX40 agonist ivuxolimab. The clonotype comes from an adult with an advanced solid tumor such as melanoma, head and neck, liver or kidney cancer. This chain connects TRBV15 to TRBJ2-7; tentative D call: TRBD1 (6 bases). The chain's CDR3 is CATSVPGDAPYEQYF. The CDR3 DNA is TGTGCCACCAGCGTACCAGGGGACGCGCCCTACGAGCAGTACTTC.